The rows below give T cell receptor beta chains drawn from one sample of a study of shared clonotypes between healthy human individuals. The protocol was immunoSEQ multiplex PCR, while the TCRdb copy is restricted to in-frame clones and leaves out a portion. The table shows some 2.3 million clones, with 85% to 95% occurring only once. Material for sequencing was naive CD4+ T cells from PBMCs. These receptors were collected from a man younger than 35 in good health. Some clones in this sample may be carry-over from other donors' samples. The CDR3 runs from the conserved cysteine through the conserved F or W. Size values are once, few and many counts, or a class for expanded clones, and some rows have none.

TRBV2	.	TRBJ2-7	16	CASSNPTAGGLYEQYF
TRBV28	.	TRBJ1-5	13	CASRRPRNQPQHF
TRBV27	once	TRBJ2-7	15	CASSWAPPSSYEQYF
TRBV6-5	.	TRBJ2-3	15	CASSSDRGRPDTQYF
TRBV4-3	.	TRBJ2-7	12	CASSQPGDEQYF
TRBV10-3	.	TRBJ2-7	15	CAISVSGSPTYEQYF
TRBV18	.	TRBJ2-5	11	CASSAEETQYF
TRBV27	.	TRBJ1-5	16	CASSSKPGHSDQPQHF
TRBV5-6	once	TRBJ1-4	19	CASSLRPERQGPNNEKLFF
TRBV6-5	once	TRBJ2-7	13	CASSPDRTYEQYF
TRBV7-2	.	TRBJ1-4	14	CASSLGRNNEKLFF
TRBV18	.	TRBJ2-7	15	CASSPSTPGAYEQYF
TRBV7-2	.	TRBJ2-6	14	CGQGGLSGANVLTF
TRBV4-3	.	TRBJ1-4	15	CASSQGPGLGEKLFF
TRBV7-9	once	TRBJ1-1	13	CASSSQMNTEAFF